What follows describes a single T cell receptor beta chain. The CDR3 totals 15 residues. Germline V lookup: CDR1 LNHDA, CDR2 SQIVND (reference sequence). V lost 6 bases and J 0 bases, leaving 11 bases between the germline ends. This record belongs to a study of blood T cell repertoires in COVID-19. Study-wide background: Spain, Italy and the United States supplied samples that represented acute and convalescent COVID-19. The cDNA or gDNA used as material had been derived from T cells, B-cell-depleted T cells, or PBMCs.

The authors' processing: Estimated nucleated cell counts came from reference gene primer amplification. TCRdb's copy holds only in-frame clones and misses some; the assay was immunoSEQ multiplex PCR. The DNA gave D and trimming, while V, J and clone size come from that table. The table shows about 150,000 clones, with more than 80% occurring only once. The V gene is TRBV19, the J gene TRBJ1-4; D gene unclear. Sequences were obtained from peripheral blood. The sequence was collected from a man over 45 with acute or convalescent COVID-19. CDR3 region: CASSLQETTNEKLFF. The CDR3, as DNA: TGTGCCAGTAGCCTCCAGGAAACAACTAATGAAAAACTGTTTTTT.